This T cell receptor (beta chain) was captured in a study of metastatic and nonmetastatic thyroid tumors. Germline V CDR1 and CDR2: SGHRS, YFSETQ. V was shortened by 5 bases and J by 2 bases, with 12 bases between the two germline ends. This CDR3 has 14 residues. Each patient came to thyroid surgery without any prior treatment (of any kind). In the original workflow: A papillary thyroid cancer distant-metastasis classifier was built from CDR3 differences across clinicopathological groups. From the PCR reads, TCRdb re-called clones with MiXCR. In this record, the V and J calls reflect TCRdb's handling and not the investigators' own analysis. The sample has roughly 30,000 clones; over 15% are singletons.

Specimen: blood. The source of this sequence is a female donor with papillary thyroid cancer or a benign thyroid nodule (not recorded which). Some clones in this sample may be carry-over from other donors' samples. This chain links TRBV5-1 with TRBJ2-3; no firm D call. This chain's CDR3 is CASRTSLPTDTQYF. The DNA of the CDR3 is TGCGCCAGCAGAACCTCACTTCCCACAGATACGCAGTATTTT.